This T cell receptor beta chain was identified in a study of T-cell reconstitution after alpha-beta-depleted transplantation in children. This clonotype occurred a few times. The target antigen is unknown. The CDR3 contains 15 residues. Germline V gene data show CDR1 as SGHVS and CDR2 as FNYEAQ. V was pared by 5 bases and J by 0 bases, with 14 bases between. Whole-study findings and limits: The main origin of T-cell counts and diversity one year after transplant was newly produced T cells. Several patients had high TCRbeta diversity at day 60; it came from surviving recipient T cells and thymic progenitors. Reportedly, roughly two months post-transplant, alpha-beta T cells arose from several hundred expanded graft clones.

TCRbeta library preparation incorporated unique molecular identifiers. One entry per CDR3 protein results from TCRdb running MiXCR on the PCR reads. The table has more than 400,000 distinct CDR3 sequences, roughly 43% seen once; the top ten hold approximately 25%. The chain joins TRBV7-6 to TRBJ2-7; D gene uncertain. This sequence was found in a girl aged 2 to 10 with aplastic anemia, due to receive a stem cell transplant. The specimen comprised PBMCs, sampled before TCRalphabeta/CD19-depleted stem cell transplant. The CDR3 loop reads CASSPGYEVSYEQYF. The CDR3 DNA follows: TGTGCCAGCAGCCCCGGCTACGAGGTCTCCTACGAGCAGTACTTC.